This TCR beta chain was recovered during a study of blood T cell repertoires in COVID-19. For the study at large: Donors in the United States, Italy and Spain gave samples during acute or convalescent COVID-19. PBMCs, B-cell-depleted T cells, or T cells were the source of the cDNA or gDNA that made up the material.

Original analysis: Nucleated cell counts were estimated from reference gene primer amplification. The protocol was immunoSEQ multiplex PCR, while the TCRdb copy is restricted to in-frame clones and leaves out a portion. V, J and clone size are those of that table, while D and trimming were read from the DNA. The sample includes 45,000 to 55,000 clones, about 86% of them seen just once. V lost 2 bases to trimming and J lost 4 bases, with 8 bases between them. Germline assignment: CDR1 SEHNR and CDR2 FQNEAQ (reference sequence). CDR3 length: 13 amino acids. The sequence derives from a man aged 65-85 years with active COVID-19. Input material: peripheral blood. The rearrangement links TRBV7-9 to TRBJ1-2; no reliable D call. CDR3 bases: TGTGCCAGCAGCTTACAGGTTCTCTATGGCTACACCTTC. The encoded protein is CASSLQVLYGYTF.